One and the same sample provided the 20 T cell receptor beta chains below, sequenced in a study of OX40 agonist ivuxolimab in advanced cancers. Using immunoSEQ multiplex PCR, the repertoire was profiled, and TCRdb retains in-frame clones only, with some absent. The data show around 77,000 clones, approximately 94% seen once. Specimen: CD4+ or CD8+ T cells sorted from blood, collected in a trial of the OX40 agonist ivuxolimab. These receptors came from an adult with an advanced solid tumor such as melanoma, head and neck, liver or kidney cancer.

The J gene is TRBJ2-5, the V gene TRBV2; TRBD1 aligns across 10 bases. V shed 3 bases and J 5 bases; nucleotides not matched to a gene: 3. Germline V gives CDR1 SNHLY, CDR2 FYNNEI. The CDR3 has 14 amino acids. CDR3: CASSEGGQGETQYF. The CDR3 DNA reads TGTGCCAGCAGTGAGGGGGGACAGGGGGAGACCCAGTACTTC.

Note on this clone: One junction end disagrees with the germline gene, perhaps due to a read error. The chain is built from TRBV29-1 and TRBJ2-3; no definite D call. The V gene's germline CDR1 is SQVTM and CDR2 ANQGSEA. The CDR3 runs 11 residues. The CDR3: CSLDSTDTQYF. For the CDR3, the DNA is TGCAGCCTTGACAGCACAGATACGCAGTATTTT.

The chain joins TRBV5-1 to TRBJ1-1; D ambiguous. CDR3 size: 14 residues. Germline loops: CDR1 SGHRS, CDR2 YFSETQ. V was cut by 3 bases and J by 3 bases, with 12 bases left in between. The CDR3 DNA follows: TGCGCCAGCAGCTACGGAGGAGGGTACACTGAAGCTTTCTTT. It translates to CASSYGGGYTEAFF.

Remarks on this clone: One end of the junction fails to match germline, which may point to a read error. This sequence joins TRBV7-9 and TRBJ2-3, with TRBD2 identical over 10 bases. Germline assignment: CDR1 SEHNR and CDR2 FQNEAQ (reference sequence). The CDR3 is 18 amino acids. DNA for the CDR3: TGTGCCAGCAGCTTAGGAGCGGGAGGGCCGCAATTCACAGGTACGCAGTATTTT. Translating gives CASSLGAGGPQFTGTQYF.

CDR3 protein: CASSQWGETQYF. Written as DNA, the CDR3 is TGTGCCAGCAGCCAGTGGGGAGAGACCCAGTACTTC. The chain couples TRBV14 to TRBJ2-5; D is ambiguous. Germline values: CDR1 SGHDN, CDR2 FVKESK. CDR3 length: 12 amino acids. Between the trimmed V and J ends, which lost 3 bases and 4 bases, there was a span of 6 bases.

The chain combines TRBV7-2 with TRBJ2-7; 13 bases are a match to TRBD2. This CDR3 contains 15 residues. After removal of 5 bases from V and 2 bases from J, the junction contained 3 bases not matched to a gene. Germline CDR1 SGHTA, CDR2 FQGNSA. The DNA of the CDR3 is TGTGCCAGCAGCCCGGGACTAGCGGGAACCTACGAGCAGTACTTC. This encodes CASSPGLAGTYEQYF.

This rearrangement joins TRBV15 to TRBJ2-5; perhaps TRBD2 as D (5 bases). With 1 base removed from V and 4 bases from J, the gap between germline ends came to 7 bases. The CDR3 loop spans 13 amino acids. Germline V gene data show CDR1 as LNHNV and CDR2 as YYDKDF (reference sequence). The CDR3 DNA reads TGTGCCACCAGCAGAGGAGGAGGAGAGACCCAGTACTTC. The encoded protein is CATSRGGGETQYF. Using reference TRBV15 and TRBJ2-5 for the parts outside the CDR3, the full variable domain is DAMVIQNPRYQVTQFGKPVTLSCSQTLNHNVMYWYQQKSSQAPKLLFHYYDKDFNNEADTPDNFQSRRPNTSFCFLDIRSPGLGDTAMYLCATSRGGGETQYFGPGTRLLVL.

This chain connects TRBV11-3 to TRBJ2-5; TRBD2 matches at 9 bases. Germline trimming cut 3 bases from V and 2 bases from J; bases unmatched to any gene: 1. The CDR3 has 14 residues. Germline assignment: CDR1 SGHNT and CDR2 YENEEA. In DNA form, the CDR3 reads TGTGCCAGCAGCTTTCTAGCGGGACAAGAGACCCAGTACTTC. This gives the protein CASSFLAGQETQYF.

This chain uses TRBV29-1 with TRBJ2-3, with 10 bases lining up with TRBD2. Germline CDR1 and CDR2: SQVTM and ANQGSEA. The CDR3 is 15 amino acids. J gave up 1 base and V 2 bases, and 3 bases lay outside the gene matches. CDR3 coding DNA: TGCAGCGTTGAACGCGGGACTAGCGGCACAGATACGCAGTATTTT. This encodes CSVERGTSGTDTQYF.

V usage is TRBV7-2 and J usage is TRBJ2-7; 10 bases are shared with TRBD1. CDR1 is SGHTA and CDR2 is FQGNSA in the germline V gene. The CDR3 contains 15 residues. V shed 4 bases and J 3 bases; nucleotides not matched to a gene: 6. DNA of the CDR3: TGTGCCAGCAGCTGGGGACAGGGGTCTGTCTACGAGCAGTACTTC. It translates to CASSWGQGSVYEQYF.

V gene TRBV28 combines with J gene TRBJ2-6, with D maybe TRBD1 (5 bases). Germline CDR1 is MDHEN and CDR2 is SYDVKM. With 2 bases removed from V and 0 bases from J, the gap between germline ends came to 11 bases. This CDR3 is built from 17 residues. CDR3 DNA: TGTGCCAGCAGTTTACAGCAGGGAATCTCTGGGGCCAACGTCCTGACTTTC. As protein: CASSLQQGISGANVLTF.

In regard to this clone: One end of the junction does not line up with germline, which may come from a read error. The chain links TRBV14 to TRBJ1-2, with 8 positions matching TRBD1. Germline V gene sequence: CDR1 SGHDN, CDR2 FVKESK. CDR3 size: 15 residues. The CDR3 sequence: CASSSTSGGAGGYAF. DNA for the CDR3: TGTGCCAGCAGCTCCACTTCAGGGGGCGCGGGAGGCTACGCCTTC. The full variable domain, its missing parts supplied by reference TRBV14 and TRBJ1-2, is EAGVTQFPSHSVIEKGQTVTLRCDPISGHDNLYWYRRVMGKEIKFLLHFVKESKQDESGMPNNRFLAERTGGTYSTLKVQPAELEDSGVYFCASSSTSGGAGGYAFGSGTRLTVV.

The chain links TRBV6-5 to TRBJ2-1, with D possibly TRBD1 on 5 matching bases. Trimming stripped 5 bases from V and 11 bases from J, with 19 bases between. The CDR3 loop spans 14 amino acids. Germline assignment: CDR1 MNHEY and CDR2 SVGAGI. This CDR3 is CASSPSDKTLKQFF. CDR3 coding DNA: TGTGCCAGCAGTCCTTCGGACAAAACCCTCAAGCAGTTCTTC.

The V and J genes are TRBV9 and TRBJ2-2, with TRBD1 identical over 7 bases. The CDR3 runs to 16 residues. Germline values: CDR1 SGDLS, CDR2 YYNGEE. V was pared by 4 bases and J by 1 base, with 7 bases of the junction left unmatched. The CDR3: CASSKRQGQNTGELFF. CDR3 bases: TGTGCCAGCAGCAAGCGACAGGGCCAGAACACCGGGGAGCTGTTTTTT.

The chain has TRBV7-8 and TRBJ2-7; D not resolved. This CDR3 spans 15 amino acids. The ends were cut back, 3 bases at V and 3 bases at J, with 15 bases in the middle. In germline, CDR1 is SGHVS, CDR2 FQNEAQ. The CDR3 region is CASSFMGPGLYEQYF. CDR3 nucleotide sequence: TGTGCCAGCAGCTTTATGGGCCCGGGCCTCTACGAGCAGTACTTC.

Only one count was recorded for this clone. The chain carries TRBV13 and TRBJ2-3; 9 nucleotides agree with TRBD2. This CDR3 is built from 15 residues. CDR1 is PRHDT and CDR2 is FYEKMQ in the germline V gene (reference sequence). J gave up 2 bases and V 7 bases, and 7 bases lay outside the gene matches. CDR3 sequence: CASTEAGGLTDTQYF. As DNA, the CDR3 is TGTGCCAGCACCGAAGCGGGGGGACTCACAGATACGCAGTATTTT.

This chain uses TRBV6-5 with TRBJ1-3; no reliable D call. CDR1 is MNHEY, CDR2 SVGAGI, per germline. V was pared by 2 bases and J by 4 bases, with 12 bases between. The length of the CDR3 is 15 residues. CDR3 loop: CASSYTTGGGNTIYF. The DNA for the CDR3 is TGTGCCAGCAGTTACACGACGGGTGGAGGAAACACCATATATTTT.

The CDR3 loop is CASSMRTSNEQFF. DNA for the CDR3: TGTGCCAGCAGCATGAGGACTAGCAATGAGCAGTTCTTC. The chain joins TRBV7-2 to TRBJ2-1, with TRBD2 matching 7 bases. This CDR3 spans 13 amino acids. CDR1 is SGHTA, CDR2 FQGNSA, per germline. Trimming took 5 bases from V and 6 from J; bases not matched to a gene: 4.

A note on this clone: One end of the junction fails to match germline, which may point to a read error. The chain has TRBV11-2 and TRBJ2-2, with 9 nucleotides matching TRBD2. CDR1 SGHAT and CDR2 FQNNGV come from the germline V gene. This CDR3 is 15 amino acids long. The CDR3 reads CASSSGTSNTGELLF. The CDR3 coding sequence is TGTGCCAGCAGCTCCGGGACTAGCAACACCGGGGAGCTGCTTTTT.

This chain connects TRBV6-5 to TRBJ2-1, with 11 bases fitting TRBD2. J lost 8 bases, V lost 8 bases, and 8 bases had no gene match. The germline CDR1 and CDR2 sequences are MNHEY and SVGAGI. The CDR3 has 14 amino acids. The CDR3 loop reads CASRRTSGWYEQFF. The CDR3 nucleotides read TGTGCCAGCCGAAGGACTAGCGGGTGGTATGAGCAGTTCTTC.